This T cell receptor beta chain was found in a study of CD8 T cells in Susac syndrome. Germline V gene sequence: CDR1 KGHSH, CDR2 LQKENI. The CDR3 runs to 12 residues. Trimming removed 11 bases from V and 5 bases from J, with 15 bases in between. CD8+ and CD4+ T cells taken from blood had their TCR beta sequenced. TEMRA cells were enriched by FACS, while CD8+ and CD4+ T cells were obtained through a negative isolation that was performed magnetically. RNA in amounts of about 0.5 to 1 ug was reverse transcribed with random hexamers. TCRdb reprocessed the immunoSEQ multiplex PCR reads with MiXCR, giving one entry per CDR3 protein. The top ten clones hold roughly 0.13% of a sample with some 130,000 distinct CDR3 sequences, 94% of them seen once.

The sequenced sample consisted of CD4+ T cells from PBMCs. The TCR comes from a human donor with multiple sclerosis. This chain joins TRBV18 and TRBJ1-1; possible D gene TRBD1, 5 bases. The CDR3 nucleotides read TGTGCCTTTCAAGGGGTAGGGACTGAAGCTTTCTTT. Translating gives CAFQGVGTEAFF. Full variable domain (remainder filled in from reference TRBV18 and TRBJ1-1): NAGVMQNPRHLVRRRGQEARLRCSPMKGHSHVYWYRQLPEEGLKFMVYLQKENIIDESGMPKERFSAEFPKEGPSILRIQQVVRGDSAAYFCAFQGVGTEAFFGQGTRLTVV.